This T cell receptor (beta chain) is drawn from a study of immune cell composition in non-small cell lung cancer. Whole-study results and caveats: In adenocarcinoma, maximal tumour-associated clone frequency tracked TIL tumour reactivity.

This clone occurred once. Its antigen remains unidentified. Germline V CDR1 and CDR2: MNHNS, SASEGT. CDR3 length equals 15 residues. Unmatched junction bases numbered 8, after V lost 6 bases and J lost 3 bases. Clones were read by immunoSEQ multiplex PCR, and TCRdb kept only the in-frame ones, dropping some. The table lists a few thousand clones, 81% of them singletons, with 3% to 4.5% in the top ten. The gene calls are TRBV6-1 and TRBJ2-1; 7 nucleotides align to TRBD2. The sequenced material came from lung tumor tissue. The sequence was collected from a human donor with non-small cell lung cancer. This CDR3 is CASSTSGASYNEQFF. DNA for the CDR3: TGTGCCAGCAGCACGAGCGGGGCCAGCTACAATGAGCAGTTCTTC.